The 19 T cell receptor beta chains listed next were all sequenced from one sample in a study of cytomegalovirus exposure and HLA in healthy donors. The study ran its PCR with 60 Vbeta and 13 Jbeta primers. TCRdb's copy holds only in-frame clones and misses some; the assay was immunoSEQ multiplex PCR. Here the sample spans more than 95,000 clones, approximately 80% being singletons. The sample was PBMCs. Receptors originate from a woman aged 18-29 years in good health and CMV-seropositive.

The chain uses TRBV6-5 and TRBJ2-5; TRBD2 is a possible D gene (6 bases). V lost 4 bases to trimming and J lost 5 bases, with 14 bases between them. Per the germline V gene, CDR1 is MNHEY and CDR2 is SVGAGI. The CDR3 spans 14 residues. The CDR3 region is CASSCYGGFETQYF. The CDR3 bases are TGTGCCAGCAGTTGCTACGGGGGTTTTGAGACCCAGTACTTC.

The CDR3 protein is CAISESGGPYEQYF. The CDR3 DNA reads TGTGCCATCAGTGAGTCGGGGGGGCCCTACGAGCAGTACTTC. This sequence joins TRBV10-3 and TRBJ2-7, with a tentative D call TRBD2 (7 bases). Germline V gene data show CDR1 as ENHRY and CDR2 as SYGVKD. The CDR3 is 14 residues long. V dropped 0 bases and J dropped 2 bases, with 8 bases sitting between them.

The rearrangement joins TRBV6-1 to TRBJ2-1, with TRBD2 as a possible D gene (7 bases). The CDR3 covers 13 residues. The V end was cut by 4 bases, the J end by 9 bases, with 13 bases between. The germline V gene encodes CDR1 MNHNS and CDR2 SASEGT. DNA of the CDR3: TGTGCCAGCAGTGCAGAAGGGGGGGGTGAGCAGTTCTTC. Its protein product is CASSAEGGGEQFF.

This clone was detected only a few times. The chain joins TRBV30 to TRBJ2-2; D possibly corresponds to TRBD1 (6 bases). Germline-derived CDR1 and CDR2 are GTSNPN and SVGIG (reference sequence). CDR3 length equals 14 residues. Trimming pared 4 bases from V and 4 bases from J, leaving 13 bases between. This chain's CDR3 is CAWMDRKSTGELFF. DNA for the CDR3: TGTGCCTGGATGGACAGAAAGAGCACCGGGGAGCTGTTTTTT.

This clone showed up just a few times. CDR3 sequence reads: CASSLELIGLARSYEQYF. The CDR3 DNA reads as TGTGCCAGCAGTTTAGAGCTGATAGGACTAGCGAGGTCCTACGAGCAGTACTTC. V is TRBV28 and J is TRBJ2-5; 9 positions agree with TRBD2. The last part of the DNA fits TRBJ2-7 better; the J call may be wrong. There are 18 residues in the CDR3. CDR1 and CDR2 from the germline V gene are MDHEN and SYDVKM.

The chain joins TRBV7-9 to TRBJ2-5; 7 bases fit TRBD1. The CDR3 has 14 amino acids. After removal of 4 bases from V and 4 bases from J, the junction contained 6 bases not matched to a gene. CDR1 is SEHNR, CDR2 FQNEAQ, per germline (reference sequence). This chain's CDR3 is CASSYYDRAETQYF. CDR3 coding DNA: TGTGCCAGCAGCTACTACGACAGGGCAGAGACCCAGTACTTC.

The rearrangement joins TRBV10-3 to TRBJ1-1; no definite D call. Germline V gives CDR1 ENHRY, CDR2 SYGVKD. Between the trimmed V and J ends, which lost 2 bases and 5 bases, there was a span of 6 bases. CDR3 length: 12 residues. CDR3 sequence reads: CAISEPGTEAFF. In DNA, the CDR3 is TGTGCCATCAGTGAGCCAGGAACTGAAGCTTTCTTT.

In its sample, this clone was seen a few times. The chain employs TRBV6-6 and TRBJ1-2; no firm D call. The CDR3 runs 12 residues. Germline V gives CDR1 MNHNY, CDR2 SVGAGI (reference sequence). Trimming removed 8 bases at V and 2 bases at J, with 9 bases between. The CDR3 DNA sequence: TGTGCCAGCCACCAGGTCAACTATGGCTACACCTTC. Its translation: CASHQVNYGYTF.

V usage is TRBV6-1 and J usage is TRBJ2-7; 12 bases map to TRBD2. Germline CDR1 MNHNS, CDR2 SASEGT. The CDR3 is 16 amino acids. Trimming removed 2 bases from V and 8 bases from J; junction bases left unmatched: 10. In nucleotides, the CDR3 is TGTGCCAGCAGTGAACTTGGACTAGCGGGAAATATGCAGCAGTACTTC. The encoded protein is CASSELGLAGNMQQYF.

This clone has just one count. V is TRBV27 and J is TRBJ1-3, with D possibly being TRBD1 (5 bases). This CDR3 is built from 14 residues. V was trimmed by 6 bases and J by 2 bases, leaving 11 bases between them. The V gene's germline CDR1 is MNHEY and CDR2 SMNVEV (reference sequence). CDR3 coding DNA: TGTGCCAGCAGGACGACAGTGACTGGAAACACCATATATTTT. The encoded protein is CASRTTVTGNTIYF.

This clone came up a few times. The chain links TRBV15 to TRBJ2-7, with TRBD1 as a possible D gene (5 bases). This CDR3 comprises 17 residues. Germline-derived CDR1 and CDR2 are LNHNV and YYDKDF (reference sequence). Trimming cost V 0 bases and J 4 bases, with 19 bases left between them. For the CDR3, the DNA is TGTGCCACCAGCAGAGATTCCCCGGGCAGGGTTGGTTACGAGCAGTACTTC. Amino acids: CATSRDSPGRVGYEQYF.

This clone was detected a few times. The gene calls are TRBV5-1 and TRBJ2-1; 10 nucleotides agree with TRBD2. Germline values: CDR1 SGHRS, CDR2 YFSETQ. The V and J ends lost 4 bases and 10 bases, in that order; junction bases with no gene match: 11. The CDR3 runs 15 residues. This CDR3 reads CASSQTGTSVQEQFF. The CDR3 DNA follows: TGCGCCAGCAGCCAAACCGGGACTAGCGTGCAGGAGCAGTTCTTC.

The rearrangement uses TRBV27 and TRBJ1-4; 8 bases are a match to TRBD1. V was pared by 2 bases and J by 7 bases, with 0 bases of the junction left unmatched. Per the germline V gene, CDR1 is MNHEY and CDR2 is SMNVEV (reference sequence). CDR3 length: 13 amino acids. CDR3 region: CASSLQGAEKLFF. The CDR3 bases are TGTGCCAGCAGTTTACAGGGGGCTGAAAAACTGTTTTTT.

The chain is built from TRBV13 and TRBJ2-7, with D possibly being TRBD1 (5 bases). Per the germline V gene, CDR1 is PRHDT and CDR2 is FYEKMQ (reference sequence). Trimming cost V 5 bases and J 1 base, with 9 bases left between them. The CDR3 is 13 residues long. The DNA of the CDR3 is TGTGCCAGCAGCCCCCAGGGTTCCTACGAGCAGTACTTC. Translating it yields CASSPQGSYEQYF. Complete variable domain (other parts from reference TRBV13 and TRBJ2-7): AAGVIQSPRHLIKEKRETATLKCYPIPRHDTVYWYQQGPGQDPQFLISFYEKMQSDKGSIPDRFSAQQFSDYHSELNMSSLELGDSALYFCASSPQGSYEQYFGPGTRLTVT.

This clone was detected once. The chain is built from TRBV19 and TRBJ1-5, with TRBD1 identical over 7 bases. The junction had 9 bases not matched to a gene; V was cut back by 1 base and J by 3 bases. Germline CDR1 LNHDA, CDR2 SQIVND (reference sequence). The CDR3 runs 17 residues. CDR3 DNA sequence: TGTGCCAGTAGTATAGGGGACAGCCCAGGCAACAATCAGCCCCAGCATTTT. Translating it yields CASSIGDSPGNNQPQHF.

This rearrangement joins TRBV13 to TRBJ2-1, with D possibly being TRBD2 (5 bases). Germline CDR1 reads PRHDT; CDR2 reads FYEKMQ (reference sequence). V was shortened by 3 bases and J by 8 bases, with 26 bases between the two germline ends. The CDR3 loop spans 18 amino acids. As DNA, the CDR3 is TGTGCCAGCAGCTTGTTAGGAACGGGAAACCTCCTCCGGTATGAGCAGTTCTTC. Its translation: CASSLLGTGNLLRYEQFF. Complete variable domain (other parts from reference TRBV13 and TRBJ2-1): AAGVIQSPRHLIKEKRETATLKCYPIPRHDTVYWYQQGPGQDPQFLISFYEKMQSDKGSIPDRFSAQQFSDYHSELNMSSLELGDSALYFCASSLLGTGNLLRYEQFFGPGTRLTVL.

V is TRBV9 and J is TRBJ2-5; 8 nucleotides agree with TRBD1. J was trimmed by 1 base and V by 4 bases; bases with no gene match: 3. This CDR3 has 14 residues. Germline CDR1 reads SGDLS; CDR2 reads YYNGEE. CDR3 sequence (DNA): TGTGCCAGCAGCTTGGGGACAGGCCAAGAGACCCAGTACTTC. This translates into CASSLGTGQETQYF. Looking up the rest from reference TRBV9 and TRBJ2-5 gives the full variable domain: DSGVTQTPKHLITATGQRVTLRCSPRSGDLSVYWYQQSLDQGLQFLIQYYNGEERAKGNILERFSAQQFPDLHSELNLSSLELGDSALYFCASSLGTGQETQYFGPGTRLLVL.

A few counts support this clone. This rearrangement joins TRBV6-5 to TRBJ1-3; 9 nucleotides agree with TRBD1. Germline trimming cut 4 bases from V and 0 bases from J; bases unmatched to any gene: 4. Germline V gives CDR1 MNHEY, CDR2 SVGAGI. This CDR3 contains 16 residues. CDR3 DNA: TGTGCCAGCAGTTTTACGACAGGGGGCTCTGGAAACACCATATATTTT. Protein: CASSFTTGGSGNTIYF.

Concerning this clone itself: One junction end disagrees with the germline gene, perhaps due to a read error. This chain joins TRBV4-1 and TRBJ2-1; 13 bases line up with TRBD2. CDR3 size: 17 residues. Germline-derived CDR1 and CDR2 are MGHRA and YSYEKL. This CDR3 reads CASSQEGGGLAGNEQFF. The CDR3 DNA is TGCGCCAGCAGCCAAGAGGGAGGGGGACTAGCGGGGAATGAACAGTTCTTC.